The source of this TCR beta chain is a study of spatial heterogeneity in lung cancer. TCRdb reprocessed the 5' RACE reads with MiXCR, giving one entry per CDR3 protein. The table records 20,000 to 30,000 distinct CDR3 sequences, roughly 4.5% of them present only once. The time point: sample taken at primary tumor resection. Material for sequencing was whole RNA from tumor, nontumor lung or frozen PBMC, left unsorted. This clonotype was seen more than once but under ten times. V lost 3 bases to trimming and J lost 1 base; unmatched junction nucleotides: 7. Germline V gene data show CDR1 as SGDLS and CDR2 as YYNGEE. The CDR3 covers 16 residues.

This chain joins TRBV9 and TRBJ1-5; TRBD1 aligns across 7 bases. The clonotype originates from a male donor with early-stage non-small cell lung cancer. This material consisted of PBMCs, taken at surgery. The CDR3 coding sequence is TGTGCCAGCAGCGCGAGTCCAGGGGGAAGCAATCAGCCCCAGCATTTT. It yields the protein CASSASPGGSNQPQHF.